What follows are 29 T cell receptor beta chains derived from one specimen sequenced in a study of early T cells in non-severe SARS-CoV-2 infection. TCRdb reprocessed the 5' RACE reads via MiXCR and lists one record per CDR3 protein. The data contain around 50,000 distinct CDR3 sequences, about 4% of them singletons. Sample: whole blood. The origin of the receptors is an adult who was a healthcare worker with PCR-confirmed SARS-CoV-2 infection or an uninfected control (not recorded which).

The chain employs TRBV6-2 or TRBV6-3 and TRBJ2-2, with D hard to call. The germline CDR1 and CDR2 sequences are MNHEY and SVGEGT. This CDR3 is 11 amino acids long. Trimming cost V 4 bases and J 10 bases, with 7 bases left between them. CDR3 region: CASSFGTELFF. The DNA for the CDR3 is TGTGCCAGCAGTTTCGGTACGGAGCTGTTTTTT.

In this sample, this clonotype turned up many times. As DNA, the CDR3 is TGTGCCAGCAGCTTTGTTAGCGGAGAGCAGTTCTTC. Its protein is CASSFVSGEQFF. The chain is built from TRBV7-2 and TRBJ2-1; a possible D gene is TRBD2 (6 bases). Germline V gene lookup returns CDR1 SGHTA and CDR2 FQGNSA. The CDR3 has 12 amino acids. The ends were cut back, 3 bases at V and 10 bases at J, with 10 bases in the middle.

This clonotype came up a few times. The rearrangement uses TRBV7-8 and TRBJ2-3, with 10 bases lining up with TRBD2. Germline trimming cut 5 bases from V and 1 base from J; bases unmatched to any gene: 12. CDR3 size: 18 residues. From germline, CDR1 is SGHVS and CDR2 FQNEAQ. This CDR3 reads CASSAGASGSRGTDTQYF. The CDR3 bases are TGTGCCAGCAGCGCCGGGGCTAGCGGGAGTAGAGGCACAGATACGCAGTATTTT.

The chain links TRBV3-1 to TRBJ2-1, with 15 positions matching TRBD2. V lost 4 bases, J lost 9 bases, and 7 bases stayed unmatched. The V gene's germline CDR1 is LGHDT and CDR2 YNNKEL (reference sequence). The CDR3 is made up of 16 amino acids. CDR3 region: CASSLWTSGRASEQFF. DNA for the CDR3: TGTGCCAGCAGCCTCTGGACTAGCGGGAGGGCCTCTGAGCAGTTCTTC.

This clonotype was recorded many times. The chain joins TRBV19 to TRBJ1-2, with 8 bases aligning to TRBD1. CDR1 and CDR2 (germline): LNHDA, SQIVND (reference sequence). V shed 3 bases, J shed 4 bases, and the junction held 10 bases outside the gene matches. CDR3 size: 16 residues. The CDR3 region has the DNA TGTGCCAGTAGTATTCCGACAGGGGAGAAGCCCTATGGCTACACCTTC. This translates into CASSIPTGEKPYGYTF. Combining the CDR3 with reference TRBV19 and TRBJ1-2 gives the whole variable domain DGGITQSPKYLFRKEGQNVTLSCEQNLNHDAMYWYRQDPGQGLRLIYYSQIVNDFQKGDIAEGYSVSREKKESFPLTVTSAQKNPTAFYLCASSIPTGEKPYGYTFGSGTRLTVV.

J is TRBJ1-1 and V is TRBV6-5; 7 bases match TRBD1. CDR1 is MNHEY, CDR2 SVGAGI, per germline. Trimming removed 6 bases from V and 4 bases from J; junction bases left unmatched: 8. This CDR3 is built from 14 residues. As DNA, the CDR3 is TGTGCCAGCAGAGTAGACAGGGTGAGCACTGAAGCTTTCTTT. Amino acids: CASRVDRVSTEAFF.

As concerns this clonotype: A much larger clone lies one base from this, so it may be a read error. V is TRBV7-9 and J is TRBJ2-3; D unclear. V lost 5 bases and J 11 bases, leaving 14 bases between the germline ends. Germline CDR1 is SEHNR and CDR2 is FQNEAQ (reference sequence). This CDR3 has 12 residues. CDR3 amino acids: CASSLIGYMQYF. The CDR3 nucleotides are TGTGCCAGCAGCCTGATAGGGTATATGCAGTATTTT. Supplemented by reference TRBV7-9 and TRBJ2-3, the full variable domain reads DTGVSQNPRHKITKRGQNVTFRCDPISEHNRLYWYRQTLGQGPEFLTYFQNEAQLEKSRLLSDRFSAERPKGSFSTLEIQRTEQGDSAMYLCASSLIGYMQYFGPGTRLTVL.

With regard to this clonotype: As the CDR3 is not closed by the conserved phenylalanine or tryptophan, this likely results from a read error. The chain is built from TRBV6-5 and TRBJ2-3; D uncertain. The germline V and J ends were trimmed by 2 bases and 4 bases, with 7 bases remaining between them. This CDR3 region has 13 residues. Germline CDR1 reads MNHEY; CDR2 reads SVGAGI. The CDR3 spells CASSYDRADTQYL. CDR3 sequence (DNA): TGTGCCAGCAGTTACGATAGGGCAGATACGCAGTATTTA.

V is TRBV19 and J is TRBJ2-5, with D maybe TRBD1 (5 bases). Trimming shortened V by 5 bases and J by 0 bases, and 10 bases separated the two germline ends. Germline values: CDR1 LNHDA, CDR2 SQIVND (reference sequence). The length of the CDR3 is 14 residues. CDR3 loop: CASSLPGYQETQYF. The CDR3 coding sequence is TGTGCCAGTAGTCTACCAGGGTACCAAGAGACCCAGTACTTC.

This clonotype has ten or more counts. The V gene is TRBV14, the J gene TRBJ1-2; D gene unclear. Germline assignment: CDR1 SGHDN and CDR2 FVKESK. V gave up 0 bases and J gave up 8 bases, with 10 bases separating them. The CDR3 is 13 residues long. The DNA for the CDR3 is TGTGCCAGCAGCCAAGAAACATTTTCCGGCTACACCTTC. Protein sequence: CASSQETFSGYTF.

This clonotype was observed many times. This chain uses TRBV4-2 with TRBJ2-7; 8 nucleotides align to TRBD1. The CDR3 loop spans 16 amino acids. J lost 2 bases, V lost 4 bases, and 10 bases had no gene match. Germline V gene sequence: CDR1 LGHNA, CDR2 YNFKEQ. The CDR3 protein is CASSRGTGLGTYEQYF. In nucleotides, the CDR3 is TGTGCCAGCAGCCGCGGGACAGGACTCGGTACCTACGAGCAGTACTTC.

This clonotype appeared many times. The genes are TRBV24-1 and TRBJ1-5; D might be TRBD1 (6 bases). The CDR3 runs to 13 residues. Trimming cost V 2 bases and J 15 bases, with 16 bases left between them. Germline lookup yields CDR1 KGHDR and CDR2 SFDVKD. CDR3 in amino acids: CATSDSDRSQRHF. CDR3 in DNA: TGTGCCACCAGTGATTCCGACAGGAGTCAACGGCATTTT.

This clonotype was detected many times. The J gene is TRBJ1-1, the V gene TRBV7-2; 7 bases match TRBD1. The germline CDR1 and CDR2 sequences are SGHTA and FQGNSA. There are 15 residues in the CDR3. Germline trimming cut 5 bases from V and 1 base from J; bases unmatched to any gene: 7. The CDR3 region has the DNA TGTGCCAGCAGCCCCGGACAGGACTCGAACACTGAAGCTTTCTTT. Translation gives CASSPGQDSNTEAFF.

The table lists this clonotype with many counts. This CDR3 is CASSPPWRQGVGEQFF. CDR3 sequence (DNA): TGTGCCAGCAGCCCGCCTTGGAGACAGGGGGTTGGTGAGCAGTTCTTC. The chain employs TRBV7-9 and TRBJ2-1; 9 nucleotides match TRBD1. Trimming took 5 bases from V and 9 from J; bases not matched to a gene: 14. CDR1 is SEHNR and CDR2 is FQNEAQ in the germline V gene (reference sequence). This CDR3 region has 16 residues.

This clonotype was detected ten times or more. The chain is built from TRBV29-1 and TRBJ2-3; 10 nucleotides agree with TRBD1. Trimming cost V 4 bases and J 2 bases; bases outside gene matches: 3. Germline CDR1 and CDR2: SQVTM and ANQGSEA. The CDR3 loop spans 14 amino acids. CDR3 nucleotide sequence: TGCAGCGTTGTGGGACAGGGGACCACAGATACGCAGTATTTT. Protein sequence: CSVVGQGTTDTQYF.

This clonotype was counted ten times or more. The chain combines TRBV6-5 with TRBJ1-6; a possible D gene is TRBD1 (6 bases). V lost 2 bases, J lost 0 bases, and 8 bases lay in between. This CDR3 is 16 amino acids long. Germline lookup yields CDR1 MNHEY and CDR2 SVGAGI. The CDR3 bases are TGTGCCAGCAGTTACGGGGGCAGCTCCTATAATTCACCCCTCCACTTT. The encoded protein is CASSYGGSSYNSPLHF.

In this sample, this clonotype turned up many times. The CDR3 nucleotides are TGCGCCAGCAGCTTTCTGACAGCGAATGATGGCTACACCTTC. It yields the protein CASSFLTANDGYTF. The rearrangement links TRBV5-1 to TRBJ1-2; possible D gene TRBD1, 5 bases. Trimming stripped 2 bases from V and 6 bases from J, with 14 bases between. The length of the CDR3 is 14 residues. Germline CDR1 reads SGHRS; CDR2 reads YFSETQ. Combining the CDR3 with reference TRBV5-1 and TRBJ1-2 gives the whole variable domain KAGVTQTPRYLIKTRGQQVTLSCSPISGHRSVSWYQQTPGQGLQFLFEYFSETQRNKGNFPGRFSGRQFSNSRSEMNVSTLELGDSALYLCASSFLTANDGYTFGSGTRLTVV.

This clonotype was observed many times. This chain connects TRBV5-4 to TRBJ2-7, with D perhaps matching TRBD1 (6 bases). Between the trimmed V and J ends, which lost 3 bases and 2 bases, there was a span of 15 bases. Per germline, CDR1 SGHNT and CDR2 YYREEE (reference sequence). The CDR3 consists of 15 residues. The CDR3 here is CASSSQGMSAYEQYF. Written as DNA, the CDR3 is TGTGCCAGCAGCTCCCAGGGGATGTCGGCCTACGAGCAGTACTTC. The full variable domain, rest sourced from reference TRBV5-4 and TRBJ2-7, is ETGVTQSPTHLIKTRGQQVTLRCSSQSGHNTVSWYQQALGQGPQFIFQYYREEENGRGNFPPRFSGLQFPNYSSELNVNALELDDSALYLCASSSQGMSAYEQYFGPGTRLTVT.

About this clonotype: At one boundary the junction diverges from the germline segment, which might be a read error. The chain has TRBV20-1 and TRBJ2-7; TRBD2 matches 10 bases. Germline lookup yields CDR1 DFQATT and CDR2 SNEGSKA (reference sequence). This CDR3 is built from 11 residues. DNA for the CDR3: TGCAGTGCTCTTACTAGCGGGATACCGCACTTC. This sequence encodes CSALTSGIPHF.

This chain uses TRBV5-1 with TRBJ2-1; TRBD2 agrees at 7 bases. CDR3 length: 15 residues. V shed 1 base and J 8 bases; nucleotides not matched to a gene: 9. Germline CDR1 is SGHRS and CDR2 is YFSETQ. As DNA, the CDR3 is TGCGCCAGCAGCTTGATGGTAGCGGGTGACTATGAGCAGTTCTTC. Encoded protein: CASSLMVAGDYEQFF. The full variable domain, rest sourced from reference TRBV5-1 and TRBJ2-1, is KAGVTQTPRYLIKTRGQQVTLSCSPISGHRSVSWYQQTPGQGLQFLFEYFSETQRNKGNFPGRFSGRQFSNSRSEMNVSTLELGDSALYLCASSLMVAGDYEQFFGPGTRLTVL.

The V and J genes are TRBV6-5 and TRBJ1-1, with unresolved D. V was shortened by 2 bases and J by 0 bases, with 7 bases between the two germline ends. The CDR3 loop spans 14 amino acids. Germline CDR1 reads MNHEY; CDR2 reads SVGAGI. This CDR3 is CASSYADVNTEAFF. CDR3 nucleotides: TGTGCCAGCAGTTACGCGGATGTGAACACTGAAGCTTTCTTT.

This clonotype occurred many times. J is TRBJ1-5 and V is TRBV5-1, with 7 nucleotides matching TRBD1. The germline gives CDR1 SGHRS, CDR2 YFSETQ. The trim removed 5 bases at V and 1 base at J, leaving 6 bases unmatched. This CDR3 contains 15 residues. In nucleotides, the CDR3 is TGCGCCAGCAGGCTCACAGGGGAGAGCAATCAGCCCCAGCATTTT. It codes for CASRLTGESNQPQHF.

A word on this clonotype: This may stem from a read error, because a much larger clone lies one nucleotide away. V is TRBV7-8 and J is TRBJ2-1, with D possibly being TRBD2 (6 bases). Germline V gives CDR1 SGHVS, CDR2 FQNEAQ. The CDR3 is made up of 13 amino acids. The CDR3: CASSSPAGNELFF. The CDR3 bases are TGTGCCAGCAGCTCACCAGCGGGCAATGAGCTGTTCTTC.

Many counts were recorded for this clonotype. This chain links TRBV28 with TRBJ2-5; 8 nucleotides match TRBD1. From germline, CDR1 is MDHEN and CDR2 SYDVKM. The CDR3 contains 16 residues. Trimming took 6 bases from V and 4 from J; bases not matched to a gene: 13. As DNA, the CDR3 is TGTGCCAGCAGCAGCCAAGGACAGGGTGGTCGAGAGACCCAGTACTTC. Translated, it gives CASSSQGQGGRETQYF.

The chain recombines TRBV18 with TRBJ2-7; no reliable D call. The CDR3 spans 13 residues. Germline assignment: CDR1 KGHSH and CDR2 LQKENI. Trimming cost V 4 bases and J 1 base, with 8 bases left between them. The CDR3 nucleotides are TGTGCCAGCTCACTTGGGATGTCCTACGAGCAGTACTTC. Residues: CASSLGMSYEQYF.

This clonotype was detected ten times or more. This chain joins TRBV6-1 and TRBJ2-1; TRBD2 matches at 14 bases. CDR3 length equals 17 residues. The J segment lost 7 bases and the V segment lost 6 bases, leaving 11 bases of the junction unmatched. Germline CDR1 is MNHNS and CDR2 is SASEGT. The chain's CDR3 is CASSFSGGTSGSNEQFF. For the CDR3, the DNA is TGTGCCAGCAGCTTCTCAGGGGGGACTAGCGGGAGTAATGAGCAGTTCTTC.

This clonotype was observed at least ten times. The chain recombines TRBV7-3 with TRBJ2-7, with TRBD2 matching 9 bases. CDR1 is SGHTA, CDR2 FQGTGA, per germline. The CDR3 has 15 amino acids. V shed 4 bases and J 7 bases; nucleotides not matched to a gene: 11. Written as DNA, the CDR3 is TGTGCCAGCAGCTACCGAAGAGCGGGAGGTCAGGAGCAGTACTTC. This encodes CASSYRRAGGQEQYF. The full variable domain, its missing parts supplied by reference TRBV7-3 and TRBJ2-7, is GAGVSQTPSNKVTEKGKYVELRCDPISGHTALYWYRQSLGQGPEFLIYFQGTGAADDSGLPNDRFFAVRPEGSVSTLKIQRTERGDSAVYLCASSYRRAGGQEQYFGPGTRLTVT.

This clonotype came up a few times. The chain is built from TRBV29-1 and TRBJ1-1; D is possibly TRBD1 (6 bases). The CDR3 loop spans 16 amino acids. V was cut by 0 bases and J by 1 base, with 15 bases left in between. The V gene's germline CDR1 is SQVTM and CDR2 ANQGSEA. CDR3 nucleotides: TGCAGCGTTGAAGATGGGCAGGGGAGGCCGAACACTGAAGCTTTCTTT. The encoded protein is CSVEDGQGRPNTEAFF.

Ten or more counts support this clonotype. This sequence joins TRBV6-1 and TRBJ2-1, with 11 nucleotides matching TRBD1. The CDR3 is 14 amino acids. J gave up 9 bases and V 6 bases, and 7 bases lay outside the gene matches. The germline V gene encodes CDR1 MNHNS and CDR2 SASEGT. The CDR3 coding sequence is TGTGCCAGCAGAGGGACAGGGGGAAGGGGTGAGCAGTTCTTC. It yields the protein CASRGTGGRGEQFF.